This TCR beta chain appears in the sequencing data of a study of blood T cell repertoires in COVID-19 (dated by TCRdb to the early 2020s). General notes on the study: Samples covering the acute and convalescent phases of COVID-19 were provided by collaborators in the United States, Italy and Spain. The dataset comprised deeply sampled blood TCRbeta repertoires from subjects exposed to, actively infected with, or recovered from COVID-19. Sample metadata almost always included a de-identified subject ID, COVID-19 status, age in years and sex. Samples were obtained from the ongoing ImmuneRACE study (first 160 participants) and from 1,254 subjects provided by 6 global collaborators. The prospective study material was composed of cDNA or gDNA derived from T cells, B-cell-depleted T cells, or PBMCs. Where HLA class I and class II types were available, the types were taken from metadata supplied by the sample provider, not from assay-based typing. The repertoires were released in a freely available public database meant as a resource for research on the immune response to SARS-CoV-2. The investigation overall reported the following: The quantity of clinical and demographic metadata differed by source and by participant and was supplied without curation.

At one collaborating source in Seattle, patients were enrolled during active infection and were followed longitudinally through the course of disease. The collaborating institutions used their own protocols to collect whole blood in K2EDTA tubes. Collaborator samples were shipped for TCRbeta analysis as frozen whole blood, isolated PBMCs, or DNA extracted from either sample type. TCRbeta CDR3 regions were amplified from genomic DNA by means of the immunoSEQ Assay, a bias-controlled multiplex PCR. In the source study's methods: Nucleated cell counts per sample were estimated from amplification of reference gene primers within the assay. To quantify the absolute abundance of each unique TCRbeta CDR3 rearrangement, sequence reads were collapsed and filtered. For each sample, productive Simpson clonality was calculated as the square root of Simpson's diversity index over productive rearrangements. TCRdb carries this immuneACCESS record with in-frame sequences only. Its versions omit some clonotypes, under half of them owing to an unresolved V gene in the studies checked, with the rest unexplained. V and J calls and clone size follow that table, whereas D and trimming were derived from the DNA. The sample has more than 350,000 clones on record, roughly 90% of them singletons. About 3% of the sample rests with the top ten.

CDR1 and CDR2 are drawn from the germline V gene (reference sequence): LNHDA, SQIVND. CDR3 length: 12 amino acids, cysteine to phenylalanine. This entry keeps only the CDR3 DNA: 36 bases, framed from base 1. Trimming costs V 10 bases and J 4 bases, and their ends lie 13 bases apart. This clone was picked up one time. There is no known antigen for this receptor. Base qualities are not recorded, but no much larger clone differs from it by a single base. This clonotype was obtained from a woman aged 25 to 39 with COVID-19, enrolled during active disease. The chain is encoded by TRBV19 joined to TRBJ2-5; the D gene is possibly TRBD2, with 7 bases matching. Sequenced sample: peripheral blood. The nucleotide sequence reads TGTGCCACCCGAGGGGGGGGAGAGACCCAGTACTTC. It codes for CATRGGGETQYF.